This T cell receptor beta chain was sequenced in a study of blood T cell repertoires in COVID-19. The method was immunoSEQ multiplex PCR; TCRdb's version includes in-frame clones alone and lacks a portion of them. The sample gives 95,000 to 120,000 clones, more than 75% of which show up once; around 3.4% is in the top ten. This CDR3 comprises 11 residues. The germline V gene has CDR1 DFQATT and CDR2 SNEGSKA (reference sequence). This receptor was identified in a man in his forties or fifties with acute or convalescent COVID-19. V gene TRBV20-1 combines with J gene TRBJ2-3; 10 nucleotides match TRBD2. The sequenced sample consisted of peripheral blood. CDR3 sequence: CSVGLADTQYF. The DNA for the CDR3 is TGCAGCGTGGGACTAGCGGATACGCAGTATTTT.